The present entry profiles one T cell receptor (beta chain) with its context. Its antigen is still unknown. This record comes from a study of multiple sclerosis patients with progressive multifocal leukoencephalopathy. General study results and limits: Before and during natalizumab, the clones expanded at PML already existed.

Profiled with immunoSEQ multiplex PCR; TCRdb holds only in-frame clones, not every one. The sample yields roughly 28,000 clones, 88% seen once. Time point indicated: before natalizumab initiation. V lost 4 bases and J 0 bases, leaving 2 bases between the germline ends. CDR1 and CDR2 from the germline V gene are SGHDT and YYEEEE. This CDR3 comprises 11 residues. Material: PBMCs. This TCR was recovered from a human donor with multiple sclerosis. The rearrangement links TRBV5-6 to TRBJ2-7, with unresolved D. The CDR3 DNA is TGTGCCAGCAGCGCCTCCTACGAGCAGTACTTC. Its protein is CASSASYEQYF.